The 18 T cell receptor beta chains below come from one sample, sequenced in a study of OX40 agonist ivuxolimab in advanced cancers. The library was built by means of the immunoSEQ multiplex PCR assay. Drawn from immuneACCESS, this table holds only the in-frame rearrangements with V and J called that TCRdb kept. Clones are partly lost; checked studies trace under half to an unresolved V gene and leave the rest unexplained. This sample is represented by around 61,000 clones; approximately 82% of them were singletons. Approximately 0.57% of the sample rests with the top ten. The material sequenced was CD4+ or CD8+ T cells sorted from blood, taken in a trial of the OX40 agonist ivuxolimab. The receptors shown here come from an adult with an advanced solid tumor such as melanoma, head and neck, liver or kidney cancer.

The gene calls are TRBV12-5 and TRBJ2-6, with D unresolved. Per germline, CDR1 LGHNT and CDR2 FRNRAP. The V end lost 6 bases, the J end lost 1 base, and 4 bases lay between the germline ends. The CDR3 totals 13 residues. The CDR3 bases are TGTGCTAGTGGGATTTCTGGGGCCAACGTCCTGACTTTC. Translation gives CASGISGANVLTF.

J is TRBJ2-3 and V is TRBV29-1, with 7 bases matching TRBD1. The junction had 7 bases not matched to a gene; V was cut back by 6 bases and J by 1 base. Germline V gene lookup returns CDR1 SQVTM and CDR2 ANQGSEA. This CDR3 spans 14 amino acids. Here the CDR3 DNA reads TGCAGCGTGGCCACAGGGGTTGGCACAGATACGCAGTATTTT. Its protein is CSVATGVGTDTQYF.

J is TRBJ2-3 and V is TRBV11-1; 7 nucleotides match TRBD1. V dropped 3 bases and J dropped 5; count of bases not matched to a gene: 8. Germline CDR1 and CDR2: SGHAT and FQDESV (reference sequence). There are 15 residues in the CDR3. The DNA of the CDR3 is TGTGCCAGCAGCTTGCCGACAGGGTGGATAGATACGCAGTATTTT. Encoded protein: CASSLPTGWIDTQYF.

The chain recombines TRBV28 with TRBJ2-7, with 10 bases fitting TRBD2. The CDR3 loop spans 17 amino acids. Germline-derived CDR1 and CDR2 are MDHEN and SYDVKM. The ends lost 6 bases at V and 5 bases at J; junction bases unmatched: 16. The CDR3 DNA is TGTGCCAGCAGCCCAACCATTCTAGCGGGAGTAGGAGACGAGCAGTACTTC. Translated, it gives CASSPTILAGVGDEQYF.

The chain has TRBV6-5 and TRBJ2-7; D possibly matches TRBD1 or TRBD2 (5 bases each). CDR1 and CDR2 (germline): MNHEY, SVGAGI. The CDR3 consists of 13 residues. The ends were cut back, 4 bases at V and 8 bases at J, with 15 bases in the middle. The chain's CDR3 is CASSSGPTGQQYF. DNA for the CDR3: TGTGCCAGCAGTTCGGGGCCAACCGGCCAGCAGTACTTC.

This chain joins TRBV15 and TRBJ2-5; D is perhaps TRBD1 or TRBD2 (5 bases each). Germline CDR1 and CDR2: LNHNV and YYDKDF (reference sequence). The length of the CDR3 is 14 residues. The V and J ends lost 0 bases and 5 bases respectively, with 10 bases between them. CDR3 protein: CATSRDLGTETQYF. CDR3 sequence (DNA): TGTGCCACCAGCAGAGATCTGGGGACGGAGACCCAGTACTTC.

The genes are TRBV19 and TRBJ2-1; D might be TRBD2 (6 bases). Germline lookup yields CDR1 LNHDA and CDR2 SQIVND (reference sequence). Trimming removed 1 base from V and 5 bases from J, with 9 bases in between. The CDR3 is 14 amino acids. The CDR3: CASSIAWGDNEQFF. Written as DNA, the CDR3 is TGTGCCAGTAGTATAGCTTGGGGGGACAATGAGCAGTTCTTC.

The chain combines TRBV28 with TRBJ2-3; D gene uncertain. The CDR3 loop spans 12 amino acids. Germline CDR1 is MDHEN and CDR2 is SYDVKM. Trimming shortened V by 5 bases and J by 3 bases, and 6 bases separated the two germline ends. The chain's CDR3 is CASSANTDTQYF. In nucleotides, the CDR3 is TGTGCCAGCAGTGCCAATACAGATACGCAGTATTTT.

The chain links TRBV5-4 to TRBJ2-3, with TRBD2 matching 7 bases. The CDR3 covers 15 residues. The V segment lost 4 bases and the J segment 0 bases; nucleotides outside the gene matches: 5. CDR1 and CDR2 (germline): SGHNT, YYREEE (reference sequence). DNA of the CDR3: TGTGCCAGCAGCCCGGGAGGTACTAGCACAGATACGCAGTATTTT. Protein: CASSPGGTSTDTQYF.

The chain uses TRBV2 and TRBJ1-4; the match to TRBD1 covers 9 bases. V trimming: 11 bases; J trimming: 7 bases; junction bases outside the gene matches: 11. In germline, CDR1 is SNHLY, CDR2 FYNNEI. The CDR3 extends over 14 amino acids. The CDR3 coding sequence is TGTGCCGGCACTAGACAGGGGGAGGGTGAAAAACTGTTTTTT. Amino acids: CAGTRQGEGEKLFF.

The genes are TRBV7-9 and TRBJ2-1, with no clear D. CDR3 length: 15 amino acids. V lost 4 bases and J 0 bases, leaving 10 bases between the germline ends. CDR1 SEHNR and CDR2 FQNEAQ come from the germline V gene (reference sequence). The CDR3 coding sequence is TGTGCCAGCAGCTCCAGCAGGAGCTCCTACAATGAGCAGTTCTTC. Protein sequence: CASSSSRSSYNEQFF. The variable domain in full, completed from reference TRBV7-9 and TRBJ2-1, reads DTGVSQNPRHKITKRGQNVTFRCDPISEHNRLYWYRQTLGQGPEFLTYFQNEAQLEKSRLLSDRFSAERPKGSFSTLEIQRTEQGDSAMYLCASSSSRSSYNEQFFGPGTRLTVL.

The chain combines TRBV9 with TRBJ2-1, with TRBD2 matching 11 bases. CDR1 is SGDLS and CDR2 is YYNGEE in the germline V gene. V shed 3 bases, J shed 5 bases, and the junction held 4 bases outside the gene matches. The CDR3 has 15 amino acids. CDR3 in amino acids: CASSGGTSGHNEQFF. CDR3 DNA sequence: TGTGCCAGCAGCGGGGGGACTAGCGGACACAATGAGCAGTTCTTC.

V is TRBV5-1 and J is TRBJ1-2; 9 nucleotides align to TRBD1. Unmatched junction bases numbered 5, after V lost 4 bases and J lost 7 bases. The CDR3 covers 13 residues. The germline V gene encodes CDR1 SGHRS and CDR2 YFSETQ. CDR3 coding DNA: TGCGCCAGCAGCCGGGACAGGGAAAGTGGCTACACCTTC. Translated, it gives CASSRDRESGYTF.

The gene calls are TRBV2 and TRBJ1-5, with 8 bases fitting TRBD1. This CDR3 comprises 16 residues. J gave up 6 bases and V 5 bases, and 12 bases lay outside the gene matches. CDR1 is SNHLY, CDR2 FYNNEI, per germline. This CDR3 reads CASSRRHGQGGQPQHF. CDR3 DNA: TGTGCCAGCAGTCGCAGACATGGACAGGGCGGTCAGCCCCAGCATTTT.

The J gene is TRBJ2-3, the V gene TRBV15; 7 bases line up with TRBD1. Trimming cost V 0 bases and J 4 bases; bases outside gene matches: 7. Germline V gives CDR1 LNHNV, CDR2 YYDKDF (reference sequence). The CDR3 extends over 16 amino acids. In DNA form, the CDR3 reads TGTGCCACCAGCAGAGATTGGGCAGGGGGATCAGATACGCAGTATTTT. It is translated as CATSRDWAGGSDTQYF.

V and J are TRBV19 and TRBJ2-3, with D hard to call. CDR1 is LNHDA, CDR2 SQIVND, per germline (reference sequence). V lost 0 bases and J 0 bases, leaving 10 bases between the germline ends. The CDR3 covers 16 residues. The CDR3 is CASSIEVQASTDTQYF. CDR3 DNA: TGTGCCAGTAGTATAGAGGTACAAGCAAGCACAGATACGCAGTATTTT.

This sequence joins TRBV10-3 and TRBJ2-3, with 10 bases fitting TRBD2. The V segment lost 0 bases and the J segment 5 bases; nucleotides outside the gene matches: 2. Germline-derived CDR1 and CDR2 are ENHRY and SYGVKD. The CDR3 loop spans 15 amino acids. The CDR3 DNA follows: TGTGCCATCAGTGAGTCGAGCGGGAGGGGAGATACGCAGTATTTT. Protein product: CAISESSGRGDTQYF.

This chain links TRBV30 with TRBJ2-7; TRBD2 is a possible D gene (6 bases). CDR3 size: 13 residues. The germline CDR1 and CDR2 sequences are GTSNPN and SVGIG (reference sequence). V lost 8 bases, J lost 7 bases, and 21 bases lay in between. The CDR3 sequence is CARRPEGRGEQYF. The CDR3 region has the DNA TGTGCCCGTCGACCGGAAGGCCGGGGGGAGCAGTACTTC.